This T cell receptor (beta chain) is from a study of T cell changes during pregnancy in multiple sclerosis. TCRdb keeps only in-frame clones here, not all; method: immunoSEQ multiplex PCR. The sample has approximately 100,000 clones, roughly 93% seen once. The CDR3 spans 13 residues. The germline CDR1 and CDR2 sequences are MNHEY and SMNVEV (reference sequence). V lost 5 bases and J lost 4, with 12 bases in between. This rearrangement joins TRBV27 to TRBJ2-7; no firm D call. The starting material was peripheral blood, obtained before pregnancy. This sequence was found in a female donor with multiple sclerosis, enrolled in a pregnancy study. CDR3 sequence reads: CASSPPNGYEQYF. CDR3 DNA sequence: TGTGCCAGCAGTCCCCCGAACGGGTACGAGCAGTACTTC.